A single sample is the source of the 17 T cell receptor beta chains below, sequenced in a study of blood T cell repertoires in COVID-19. The repertoire was sequenced with immunoSEQ multiplex PCR; TCRdb's copy has only in-frame clones and lacks some. Among roughly 250,000 clones listed, around 90% were seen once. Sequenced sample: peripheral blood. The receptor set was obtained from a man aged 55 to 69 who had recovered from COVID-19.

The rearrangement uses TRBV10-3 and TRBJ2-2, with D maybe TRBD1 (5 bases). Trimming stripped 2 bases from V and 2 bases from J, with 12 bases between. Germline V gene lookup returns CDR1 ENHRY and CDR2 SYGVKD. The CDR3 is 16 residues long. The CDR3 DNA reads as TGTGCCATCAGTGAGCGCGCGACAGTTAACACCGGGGAGCTGTTTTTT. It translates to CAISERATVNTGELFF.

The CDR3 protein is CASSFRTSGGADEQFF. The DNA for the CDR3 is TGTGCCAGCAGCTTTCGGACTAGCGGGGGGGCCGATGAGCAGTTCTTC. The V call is TRBV11-2, the J call TRBJ2-1, with TRBD2 identical over 15 bases. Germline CDR1 and CDR2: SGHAT and FQNNGV. With V trimmed by 3 bases and J by 8 bases, 5 bases remained unmatched. This CDR3 spans 16 amino acids.

The chain joins TRBV6-2 or TRBV6-3 to TRBJ1-6; 9 bases are a match to TRBD1. The CDR3 spans 16 residues. V was clipped by 6 bases and J by 10 bases; unmatched bases: 13. Germline-derived CDR1 and CDR2 are MNHEY and SVGEGT. CDR3 in DNA: TGTGCCAGCAGCCCCTCCGGACAGGGGTTATCGTCACCCCTCCACTTT. Translation gives CASSPSGQGLSSPLHF.

V is TRBV6-1 and J is TRBJ2-7, with D possibly TRBD2 on 6 matching bases. The V and J ends lost 4 bases and 4 bases respectively, with 20 bases between them. The CDR3 runs 16 residues. CDR1 is MNHNS, CDR2 SASEGT, per germline. The CDR3 here is CASSVQSGTDGYEQYF. CDR3 sequence (DNA): TGTGCCAGCAGTGTCCAGTCTGGGACTGACGGTTACGAGCAGTACTTC.

The rearrangement joins TRBV6-2 or TRBV6-3 to TRBJ2-5; 8 nucleotides align to TRBD2. The germline V gene encodes CDR1 MNHEY and CDR2 SVGEGT. CDR3 length: 17 amino acids. J lost 1 base, V lost 4 bases, and 11 bases had no gene match. CDR3 loop: CASSSLNSGVGQETQYF. CDR3 DNA: TGTGCCAGCAGTTCCTTAAATAGCGGGGTGGGCCAAGAGACCCAGTACTTC.

This chain uses TRBV7-2 with TRBJ2-4, with 8 bases matching TRBD1. The CDR3 extends over 16 amino acids. Germline trimming cut 5 bases from V and 0 bases from J; bases unmatched to any gene: 6. CDR1 and CDR2 (germline): SGHTA, FQGNSA. CDR3 DNA sequence: TGTGCCAGCAGCCCAGACAGGGGCCTAGCCAAAAACATTCAGTACTTC. This translates into CASSPDRGLAKNIQYF.

This clone was picked up one time. The chain couples TRBV13 to TRBJ2-5, with TRBD2 matching over 13 bases. Germline V gene lookup returns CDR1 PRHDT and CDR2 FYEKMQ (reference sequence). Losses at the gene ends were 3 bases for V and 6 bases for J; bases not matched to a gene: 4. This CDR3 has 15 amino acids. The CDR3 loop reads CASSFRTSGGKTQYF. DNA of the CDR3: TGTGCCAGCAGCTTCCGGACTAGCGGGGGAAAGACCCAGTACTTC.

The chain couples TRBV18 to TRBJ2-7, with D maybe TRBD1 (6 bases). Per germline, CDR1 KGHSH and CDR2 LQKENI. Trimming stripped 3 bases from V and 2 bases from J, with 11 bases between. The CDR3 totals 14 residues. The CDR3 reads CASSPGAVTYEQYF. CDR3 DNA sequence: TGTGCCAGCTCACCGGGGGCGGTAACCTACGAGCAGTACTTC.

The V and J genes are TRBV7-6 and TRBJ1-3; the D gene is possibly TRBD1 (6 bases). CDR3 length: 16 amino acids. Germline V gene data show CDR1 as SGHVS and CDR2 as FNYEAQ. V was cut by 5 bases and J by 1 base, with 15 bases left in between. Written as DNA, the CDR3 is TGTGCCAGCAGCCCTTACCGGGACACATCTGGAAACACCATATATTTT. Its protein is CASSPYRDTSGNTIYF.

This clone was recorded only once. The rearrangement uses TRBV19 and TRBJ1-3, with TRBD1 matching over 8 bases. CDR3 size: 16 residues. The ends lost 3 bases at V and 3 bases at J; junction bases unmatched: 7. Germline assignment: CDR1 LNHDA and CDR2 SQIVND (reference sequence). The CDR3 DNA follows: TGTGCCAGTAGTATCCTCGGACAGGGTGATGGAAACACCATATATTTT. This codes for CASSILGQGDGNTIYF.

The count of this clone is one. The V and J genes are TRBV9 and TRBJ2-1, with 10 bases that match TRBD2. CDR3 length: 17 amino acids. Trimming took 3 bases from V and 0 from J; bases not matched to a gene: 6. Per the germline V gene, CDR1 is SGDLS and CDR2 is YYNGEE. CDR3 in amino acids: CASSARTSGISYNEQFF. For the CDR3, the DNA is TGTGCCAGCAGCGCGAGGACTAGCGGTATCTCCTACAATGAGCAGTTCTTC.

J is TRBJ2-3 and V is TRBV11-3, with 9 bases fitting TRBD1. Germline V CDR1 and CDR2: SGHNT, YENEEA. Unmatched junction bases numbered 14, after V lost 5 bases and J lost 5 bases. The CDR3 totals 17 residues. The CDR3 loop reads CASSKSTPQGAGDTQYF. The CDR3 DNA is TGTGCCAGCAGCAAATCAACCCCACAGGGGGCAGGAGATACGCAGTATTTT.

This clone was found once. This rearrangement joins TRBV4-2 to TRBJ2-5, with 7 bases lining up with TRBD2. This CDR3 has 13 residues. Germline V gene sequence: CDR1 LGHNA, CDR2 YNFKEQ. Trimming cost V 2 bases and J 14 bases; bases outside gene matches: 11. The CDR3 sequence is CASSQQREGRPYF. The CDR3 nucleotides read TGTGCCAGCAGCCAACAAAGGGAGGGCAGGCCTTACTTC.

This chain links TRBV5-1 with TRBJ1-2; 7 bases map to TRBD1. V shed 1 base, J shed 6 bases, and the junction held 15 bases outside the gene matches. Per germline, CDR1 SGHRS and CDR2 YFSETQ. The length of the CDR3 is 17 residues. For the CDR3, the DNA is TGCGCCAGCAGCTTGACCCTGTCTCGACAGGGTTTGGATGGCTACACCTTC. It translates to CASSLTLSRQGLDGYTF.

This rearrangement joins TRBV7-2 to TRBJ2-2; 8 nucleotides match TRBD1. The CDR3 loop spans 16 amino acids. J lost 3 bases, V lost 3 bases, and 6 bases had no gene match. Germline V gives CDR1 SGHTA, CDR2 FQGNSA. Here the CDR3 reads CASSFRRTGYTGELFF. CDR3 nucleotides: TGTGCCAGCAGCTTTCGTAGGACAGGGTACACCGGGGAGCTGTTTTTT.

The V gene is TRBV6-1, the J gene TRBJ1-4, with 8 bases aligning to TRBD1. The CDR3 spans 15 residues. Germline CDR1 reads MNHNS; CDR2 reads SASEGT. With 0 bases clipped from V and 7 bases from J, the junction kept 4 bases outside the gene matches. The CDR3: CASSEATGGAEKLFF. CDR3 DNA sequence: TGTGCCAGCAGTGAAGCTACAGGGGGGGCTGAAAAACTGTTTTTT.

The gene calls are TRBV15 and TRBJ2-7; TRBD1 is a possible D gene (5 bases). This CDR3 spans 16 amino acids. Deletions cut 0 bases from V and 0 bases from J, with 12 bases between. From germline, CDR1 is LNHNV and CDR2 YYDKDF (reference sequence). The chain's CDR3 is CATSRDQGRFSYEQYF. The CDR3 bases are TGTGCCACCAGCAGAGATCAGGGCCGCTTCTCCTACGAGCAGTACTTC.